The entry below gives a single T cell receptor (beta chain) sequence along with its context. This sample was taken from a study of blood T cell repertoires in COVID-19. CDR3 length: 15 residues. From germline, CDR1 is SGHRS and CDR2 YFSETQ. The V gene lost 4 bases and the J gene lost 3 bases, with 17 bases spanning the gap. The method was immunoSEQ multiplex PCR; TCRdb's version includes in-frame clones alone and lacks a portion of them. The profile shows about 180,000 clones, approximately 83% of them singletons. Sequences were obtained from peripheral blood. The TCR was taken from a man aged 45 to 65 with active or convalescent COVID-19. J is TRBJ2-7 and V is TRBV5-1; tentative D call: TRBD1 (5 bases). CDR3 bases: TGCGCCAGCAGCGCCGGAGAGACAGCCGTCTACGAGCAGTACTTC. Translating gives CASSAGETAVYEQYF.